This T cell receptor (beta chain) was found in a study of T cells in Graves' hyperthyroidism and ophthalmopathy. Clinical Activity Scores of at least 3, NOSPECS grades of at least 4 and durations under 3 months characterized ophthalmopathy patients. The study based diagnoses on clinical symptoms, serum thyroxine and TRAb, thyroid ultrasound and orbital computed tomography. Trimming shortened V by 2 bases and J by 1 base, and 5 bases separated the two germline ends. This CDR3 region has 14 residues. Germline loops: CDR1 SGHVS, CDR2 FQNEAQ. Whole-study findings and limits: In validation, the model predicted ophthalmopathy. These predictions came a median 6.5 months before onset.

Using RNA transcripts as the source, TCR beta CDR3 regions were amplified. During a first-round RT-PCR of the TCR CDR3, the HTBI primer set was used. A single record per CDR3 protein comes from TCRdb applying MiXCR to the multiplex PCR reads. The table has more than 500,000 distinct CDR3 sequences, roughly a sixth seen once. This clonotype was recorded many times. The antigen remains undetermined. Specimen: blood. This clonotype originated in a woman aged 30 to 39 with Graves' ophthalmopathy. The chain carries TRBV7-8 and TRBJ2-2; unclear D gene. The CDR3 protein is CASSLIQNTGELFF. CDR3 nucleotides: TGTGCCAGCAGCTTAATACAGAACACCGGGGAGCTGTTTTTT.